Listed below are T cell receptor beta chains from one sample, sequenced in a study of blood T cell repertoires in COVID-19. Libraries were prepared by immunoSEQ multiplex PCR; TCRdb keeps only in-frame clonotypes and omits some of them. The sample yields 200,000 to 300,000 clones, 70% to 90% seen once. Sequenced sample: PBMCs or T cells enriched from blood (not recorded which). The receptor source for this set is a middle-aged man who had recovered from COVID-19. Both conserved end residues are part of each CDR3. A D gene is named only where the DNA matches it firmly. A clone size is listed for some rows: how often the clone was seen (once, few, many), or a class if it is expanded.

j_call d_call clone_size v_call cdr3_aa cdr3_nt
TRBJ1-6 - - TRBV27 CASSPSDSPLHF TGTGCCAGCAGCCCCTCGGATTCACCCCTCCACTTT
TRBJ1-4 TRBD1 - TRBV3-1/TRBV3-2 CASSQVATTGVEKLFF TGTGCCAGCAGCCAAGTCGCGACGACAGGGGTTGAAAAACTGTTTTTT
TRBJ1-6 - - TRBV6-5 CASGGGSYNSPLHF TGTGCCAGCGGGGGGGGAAGTTATAATTCACCCCTCCACTTT
TRBJ2-3 - once TRBV27 CASTLGGTQYF TGTGCCAGCACCCTCGGGGGTACGCAGTATTTT
TRBJ2-7 - - TRBV27 CASRLGVEQYF TGTGCCAGCCGGCTAGGGGTCGAGCAGTACTTC
TRBJ1-4 - - TRBV19 CASSIVQEGEKLFF TGTGCCAGTAGTATAGTACAGGAGGGTGAAAAACTGTTTTTT
TRBJ2-3 TRBD2 few TRBV4-1 CASSRILAGGPRDTQYF TGCGCCAGCAGCCGGATACTAGCGGGAGGGCCGAGAGATACGCAGTATTTT
TRBJ1-1 - - TRBV4-3 CASAGLLNTEAFF TGCGCCAGCGCTGGGCTGCTGAACACTGAAGCTTTCTTT
TRBJ2-2 TRBD1 once TRBV28 CASSPGTGDTGELFF TGTGCCAGCAGTCCCGGGACAGGGGACACCGGGGAGCTGTTTTTT
TRBJ1-3 TRBD1 - TRBV5-1 CASSLGRGRSGNTIYF TGCGCCAGCAGCTTGGGAAGGGGGCGATCTGGAAACACCATATATTTT
TRBJ1-1 - - TRBV10-3 CAIGAGGEAFF TGTGCCATCGGAGCAGGAGGTGAAGCTTTCTTT
TRBJ1-2 - - TRBV5-1 CASSLGGDYGYTF TGCGCCAGCAGCTTGGGGGGAGACTATGGCTACACCTTC
TRBJ1-6 - - TRBV28 CASSPRDTYNSPLHF TGTGCCAGCAGTCCAAGGGACACCTATAATTCACCCCTCCACTTT
TRBJ2-5 TRBD2 - TRBV5-1 CASSLTSGVQETQYF TGCGCCAGCAGCTTGACCAGCGGGGTACAAGAGACCCAGTACTTC
TRBJ2-3 - - TRBV5-1 CASSLQGYGIVGVADTQYF TGCGCCAGCAGCTTGCAAGGGTATGGTATAGTCGGGGTCGCAGATACGCAGTATTTT
TRBJ2-7 - - TRBV29-1 CSVEDRGRGGVEQYF TGCAGCGTTGAAGATCGGGGCAGGGGAGGGGTCGAGCAGTACTTC